The rows below give T cell receptor beta chains drawn from one sample of a study of T cells after yellow fever vaccination. One entry per CDR3 protein, called by TCRdb with MiXCR from the 5' RACE reads. The data hold a few hundred thousand distinct CDR3 sequences, with around 4% observed a single time. This specimen consisted of PBMCs, obtained on the day of the yellow fever booster vaccination. Receptor source: a man aged 18 to 30 who received the YFV17D yellow fever vaccine. Both conserved end residues are part of each CDR3. Fields, in order: CDR3 protein, clone size, V gene, CDR3 length, D gene. The D gene is left open where the match is weak. Part of the rows lack a size; the others show once, few, many or a class for expanded clones.

CDR3aa: CATSDLLGRQETQYF
abundance: many
v_gene: TRBV24-1
len: 15
d_gene: .

CDR3aa: CSVGTGDSPLHF
abundance: few
v_gene: TRBV29-1
len: 12
d_gene: TRBD1

CDR3aa: CASSQDGQENTEAFF
abundance: many
v_gene: TRBV7-9
len: 15
d_gene: TRBD1

CDR3aa: CASRRTGRIPTNEKLFF
abundance: .
v_gene: TRBV6-5
len: 17
d_gene: .

CDR3aa: CASSPGLAGKGETQYF
abundance: few
v_gene: TRBV11-1
len: 16
d_gene: TRBD2

CDR3aa: CASSLPRGGREKLFF
abundance: many
v_gene: TRBV5-1
len: 15
d_gene: .

CDR3aa: CASSSSMSDGTQYF
abundance: many
v_gene: TRBV27
len: 14
d_gene: .

CDR3aa: CSAREGSNEQFF
abundance: many
v_gene: TRBV20-1
len: 12
d_gene: .

CDR3aa: CATGQGVSPDTQYF
abundance: few
v_gene: TRBV24-1
len: 14
d_gene: TRBD1

CDR3aa: CASSYQGGFDSYNEQFF
abundance: many
v_gene: TRBV6-5
len: 17
d_gene: .

CDR3aa: CASSPGDSSGANVLTF
abundance: .
v_gene: TRBV9
len: 16
d_gene: .

CDR3aa: CASNGGRTDTQYF
abundance: .
v_gene: TRBV7-8
len: 13
d_gene: .

CDR3aa: CASSPPGSMAQPQHF
abundance: few
v_gene: TRBV7-2
len: 15
d_gene: .

CDR3aa: CASSQRQSSYEQYF
abundance: few
v_gene: TRBV4-1
len: 14
d_gene: .

CDR3aa: CASRRDEAFF
abundance: few
v_gene: TRBV19
len: 10
d_gene: .

CDR3aa: CASSARNFGYGYTF
abundance: many
v_gene: TRBV10-2
len: 14
d_gene: .

CDR3aa: CASSRRLTSGGSTDTQYF
abundance: many
v_gene: TRBV5-1
len: 18
d_gene: TRBD2

CDR3aa: CASSSLQDLTDTQYF
abundance: many
v_gene: TRBV7-9
len: 15
d_gene: .

CDR3aa: CASSLVSGSEAFF
abundance: .
v_gene: TRBV7-2
len: 13
d_gene: .

CDR3aa: CASSRLAGGISSYEQYF
abundance: few
v_gene: TRBV6-4
len: 17
d_gene: TRBD2

CDR3aa: CASSSGTVNTEAFF
abundance: few
v_gene: TRBV7-2
len: 14
d_gene: TRBD1

CDR3aa: CASSLRGDNEQFF
abundance: many
v_gene: TRBV12-3/TRBV12-4
len: 13
d_gene: .

CDR3aa: CASSPSGGLNEQFF
abundance: many
v_gene: TRBV7-6
len: 14
d_gene: .

CDR3aa: CASSNPDSITQYF
abundance: .
v_gene: TRBV12-3/TRBV12-4
len: 13
d_gene: .

CDR3aa: CASSSGASSETQYF
abundance: .
v_gene: TRBV6-5
len: 14
d_gene: .

CDR3aa: CASSDGGGTTDTQYF
abundance: many
v_gene: TRBV6-4
len: 15
d_gene: TRBD2

CDR3aa: CSVSLPAQAFF
abundance: many
v_gene: TRBV29-1
len: 11
d_gene: .

CDR3aa: CASSPRTARFTDTQYF
abundance: .
v_gene: TRBV5-1
len: 16
d_gene: .

CDR3aa: CASSPGHSNTEAFF
abundance: many
v_gene: TRBV7-3
len: 14
d_gene: .

CDR3aa: CATTEFRDRPNNQPQHF
abundance: few
v_gene: TRBV19
len: 17
d_gene: TRBD1

CDR3aa: CASSGGVLETQYF
abundance: few
v_gene: TRBV5-6
len: 13
d_gene: .

CDR3aa: CASSQVGEKLFF
abundance: many
v_gene: TRBV4-3
len: 12
d_gene: .